Listed here are 8 T cell receptor beta chains from one sample, sequenced in a study of blood T cell repertoires in COVID-19. Sequencing was performed with immunoSEQ multiplex PCR; in TCRdb, only in-frame clones are kept and a portion is missing. Of fewer than 300,000 clones listed, roughly nine tenths are singletons. Material for sequencing was peripheral blood. These receptors were taken from a woman in her twenties or thirties with COVID-19, enrolled during active disease.

J is TRBJ2-1 and V is TRBV28, with a tentative D call TRBD2 (5 bases). The CDR3 is made up of 14 amino acids. Trimming pared 3 bases from V and 8 bases from J, leaving 14 bases between. Germline CDR1 reads MDHEN; CDR2 reads SYDVKM. CDR3 DNA: TGTGCCAGCAGTTTGACTATTCTGCCCCATGAGCAGTTCTTC. Amino acids: CASSLTILPHEQFF. The full variable domain, completed using reference TRBV28 and TRBJ2-1, is DVKVTQSSRYLVKRTGEKVFLECVQDMDHENMFWYRQDPGLGLRLIYFSYDVKMKEKGDIPEGYSVSREKKERFSLILESASTNQTSMYLCASSLTILPHEQFFGPGTRLTVL.

V and J are TRBV29-1 and TRBJ2-3; 12 bases are shared with TRBD1. The CDR3 is made up of 19 amino acids. The trim removed 2 bases at V and 6 bases at J, leaving 18 bases unmatched. The V gene's germline CDR1 is SQVTM and CDR2 ANQGSEA. The CDR3 nucleotides are TGCAGCGTTGAATCTTTGGGACAGGGGGCCCAAAACCCAGCTGATACGCAGTATTTT. The encoded protein is CSVESLGQGAQNPADTQYF.

The rearrangement links TRBV21-1 to TRBJ1-6; the table's D gene call, TRBD1, was not cross checked with the DNA. TRBV21-1 represents a pseudogene. CDR3 length: 17 amino acids. For the CDR3, the DNA is TGTGCCCAGGGCGCGGGACAGCCCAGCTCCTATAATTCACCCCTCCACTTT. As protein: CAQGAGQPSSYNSPLHF.

CDR3 coding DNA: TGTGCCAGTTTACAGGGTTGGTATCAGCCCCAGCATTTT. Translation: CASLQGWYQPQHF. This chain joins TRBV19 and TRBJ1-5; TRBD1 is a possible D gene (6 bases). Germline CDR1 reads LNHDA; CDR2 reads SQIVND (reference sequence). The CDR3 length is 13 residues. V lost 8 bases, J lost 5 bases, and 13 bases lay in between.

The J gene is TRBJ2-7, the V gene TRBV19; a possible D gene is TRBD2 (5 bases). Trimming shortened V by 11 bases and J by 7 bases, and 12 bases separated the two germline ends. This CDR3 spans 10 amino acids. Germline-derived CDR1 and CDR2 are LNHDA and SQIVND (reference sequence). This CDR3 reads CAHSGGEQYF. The CDR3 nucleotides are TGTGCCCACTCTGGCGGGGAGCAGTACTTC.

The chain has TRBV7-8 and TRBJ2-7; no clear D. Germline CDR1 reads SGHVS; CDR2 reads FQNEAQ. V was trimmed by 5 bases and J by 0 bases, leaving 14 bases between them. The CDR3 is 15 amino acids. The CDR3 DNA reads TGTGCCAGCAGCGGCAGCTTTAGGAGCTCCTACGAGCAGTACTTC. As protein: CASSGSFRSSYEQYF.

This sequence joins TRBV7-2 and TRBJ2-7; TRBD1 agrees at 10 bases. Per the germline V gene, CDR1 is SGHTA and CDR2 is FQGNSA. V lost 3 bases, J lost 8 bases, and 1 base stayed unmatched. The CDR3 has 12 amino acids. The CDR3 DNA reads TGTGCCAGCAGCTTGGGACAGGGGCAGCAGTACTTC. It specifies CASSLGQGQQYF.

Points on this clone: It is likely a read error: a sequence one base away is far more abundant. At the DNA level, this CDR3 is encoded by other sequences in the same sample as well. This chain joins TRBV19 and TRBJ2-3; tentatively, D is TRBD1 (6 bases). In germline, CDR1 is LNHDA, CDR2 SQIVND (reference sequence). The CDR3 is 14 residues long. The V end was cut by 5 bases, the J end by 0 bases, with 9 bases between. The CDR3 DNA sequence: TGTGCCAGTAGTTTACAGGGAAGCACAGATACGCAGTATTTT. Its translation: CASSLQGSTDTQYF.